This T cell receptor (beta chain) is from a study of naive CD8 T cells in extremely preterm neonates. Assay used: immunoSEQ multiplex PCR; TCRdb lists only in-frame clones, some missing. Of 25,000 or so clones in the sample, about 87% were seen once. Overall study results and limits: iChao1 richness was lowest in preterm neonates, significantly versus all ages. Productive template counts varied among preterm samples, a noted limitation. Preterm CDR3s were shorter than older groups', with fewer N additions and less trimming.

Extremely preterm births at roughly 23-27 weeks of gestation supplied the samples. Excluded: fetal demise, active maternal HSV, known maternal HIV. Sorting kept Annexin V-negative CD3+CD8+CD45RA+CCR7+ naive T cells. J gave up 5 bases and V 5 bases, and 13 bases lay outside the gene matches. CDR1 and CDR2 from the germline V gene are LNHNV and YYDKDF (reference sequence). The CDR3 sequence is 16 residues long. On this clone itself: Antigen: not known.

The sample comprised naive CD8+ T cells from cord blood. The clonotype originates from a boy who was born preterm. The chain links TRBV15 to TRBJ2-3; 7 bases are a match to TRBD2. The CDR3 DNA follows: TGTGCCACCAGCTATTTGCCAGGACTAGAAGTAGATACGCAGTATTTT. Amino acid sequence: CATSYLPGLEVDTQYF.